This T cell receptor beta chain was captured in a study of blood T cell repertoires in COVID-19 (dated by TCRdb to 2018 to 2020). Looking at the study overall: Samples covering the acute and convalescent phases of COVID-19 were provided by collaborators in the United States, Italy and Spain. The material from the prospective study consisted of cDNA or gDNA derived from T cells, B-cell-depleted T cells, or PBMCs. The dataset comprised deeply sampled blood TCRbeta repertoires from subjects exposed to, actively infected with, or recovered from COVID-19. The repertoires were released in a freely available public database meant as a resource for research on the immune response to SARS-CoV-2. Samples were obtained from the ongoing ImmuneRACE study (first 160 participants) and from about 1,300 subjects provided by 6 global collaborators. Sample metadata almost always included a de-identified subject ID, COVID-19 status, age in years and sex. Where HLA class I and class II types were available, the types were taken from metadata supplied by the sample provider, not from assay-based typing. Here is what the overall study found, with its caveats: How much clinical and demographic metadata was included differed by source and by participant, and the metadata was provided uncurated.

The collaborating institutions used their own protocols to collect whole blood in K2EDTA tubes. Collaborator samples were shipped for TCRbeta analysis as frozen whole blood, isolated PBMCs, or DNA extracted from either sample type. The germline V gene (reference sequence) supplies CDR1 SSHAT and CDR2 FNYEAQ. V gives up 5 bases and J gives up 4 bases, and the segment between their germline ends measures 17 bases. Counted from cysteine to phenylalanine, this CDR3 has 15 amino acids. CDR3 DNA is the only sequence kept; it has 45 bases, read in frame from the first base. Notes on this clone: No antigen is known for it. Base qualities were left out, and no much larger clone turns up one base away.

TCRbeta CDR3 regions were amplified from genomic DNA by means of the immunoSEQ Assay, a bias-controlled multiplex PCR. Regarding the original processing steps: The number of nucleated cells in each sample was estimated from the amplification of reference gene primers within the assay. To quantify the absolute abundance of each unique TCRbeta CDR3 rearrangement, sequence reads were collapsed and filtered. For each sample, productive Simpson clonality was calculated as the square root of Simpson's diversity index across productive rearrangements. TCRdb obtained this table from immuneACCESS and retained in-frame rearrangements with V and J assigned. These tables miss some clones; where compared with another copy, unresolved V genes account for less than half of the shortfall, and the remainder is unexplained. V and J calls and clone size are as listed in that table; D and trimming were resolved from the DNA. The sample table contains 250,000 to 300,000 clones; only one count was recorded for approximately 86% of them. Jointly, the top ten make up nearly 2% of the sample.

The sequenced sample consisted of peripheral blood. This receptor was identified in a man aged 25-45 years with active or convalescent COVID-19. In this chain, TRBV7-7 is recombined with TRBJ1-1, and TRBD1 may be the D gene, going by 5 matching bases. The CDR3 reads CASSRISPTVTEAFF. Read as DNA, the sequence is TGTGCCAGCAGCCGAATTAGCCCGACAGTCACTGAAGCTTTCTTT.